This is a list of T cell receptor beta chains from one sample in a study of human T cells and chemical hapten exposure. TCRdb reprocessed the RACE reads via MiXCR and lists one record per CDR3 protein. The sample gives roughly 150,000 distinct CDR3 sequences, over 9.5% of which show up once; 1.3% to 1.5% is in the top ten. This specimen was whole blood, taken in connection with sensitization to the hapten diphenylcyclopropenone (DPC). The source of these receptors is a woman aged 45-60 years with alopecia areata. Some clones in this sample may be carry-over from other donors' samples. CDR3s include the opening cysteine and the closing phenylalanine or tryptophan.

V gene: TRBV4-2; J gene: TRBJ1-1; CDR3 protein: CASSQAHGTSTEAFF
V gene: TRBV7-2; J gene: TRBJ2-7; CDR3 protein: CASSSGLQGEQYF
V gene: TRBV29-1; J gene: TRBJ2-7; CDR3 protein: CSVSDSYEQYF
V gene: TRBV24-1; J gene: TRBJ2-1; CDR3 protein: CATSDPTGGSSYNEQFF
V gene: TRBV12-3/TRBV12-4; J gene: TRBJ1-1; CDR3 protein: CASSLRGEKDTEAFF
V gene: TRBV10-3; J gene: TRBJ2-7; CDR3 protein: CAISESGGPYEQYF
V gene: TRBV28; J gene: TRBJ2-7; CDR3 protein: CASSFGSSYEQYF
V gene: TRBV27; J gene: TRBJ1-4; CDR3 protein: CASSLYFNGKLFF
V gene: TRBV7-3; J gene: TRBJ2-3; CDR3 protein: CASSLGAREWTDTQYF
V gene: TRBV7-2; J gene: TRBJ2-5; CDR3 protein: CASSLAGTNQETQYF
V gene: TRBV7-8; J gene: TRBJ1-2; CDR3 protein: CASSLLSGGVYGYTF
V gene: TRBV4-1; J gene: TRBJ2-3; CDR3 protein: CASSQEGLPAAGTQYF
V gene: TRBV7-2; J gene: TRBJ2-3; CDR3 protein: CASSSPGQRTDTQYF
V gene: TRBV12-3/TRBV12-4; J gene: TRBJ1-4; CDR3 protein: CASSLLQGGLNEKLFF
V gene: TRBV5-1; J gene: TRBJ2-7; CDR3 protein: CASSRAGQRTREQYF
V gene: TRBV7-9; J gene: TRBJ2-1; CDR3 protein: CASSADYNEQFF
V gene: TRBV7-2; J gene: TRBJ2-3; CDR3 protein: CASSIPPGTQYF
V gene: TRBV4-3; J gene: TRBJ2-2; CDR3 protein: CASSARDSIKQGGELFF
V gene: TRBV6-5; J gene: TRBJ1-4; CDR3 protein: CASSYRSGWTNEKLFF
V gene: TRBV18; J gene: TRBJ2-1; CDR3 protein: CASSPIRGGFDNEQFF
V gene: TRBV7-6; J gene: TRBJ2-2; CDR3 protein: CASSLRGREVAGELFF
V gene: TRBV6-6; J gene: TRBJ2-2; CDR3 protein: CASSWATGELFF
V gene: TRBV2; J gene: TRBJ2-2; CDR3 protein: CASSDAGANTGELFF
V gene: TRBV28; J gene: TRBJ2-1; CDR3 protein: CASSLAGGLQFF
V gene: TRBV18; J gene: TRBJ2-5; CDR3 protein: CASSPYSQETQYF
V gene: TRBV20-1; J gene: TRBJ2-3; CDR3 protein: CSASSPAGDTQYF
V gene: TRBV7-2; J gene: TRBJ2-7; CDR3 protein: CASSLGAGTGVYEQYF
V gene: TRBV30; J gene: TRBJ2-2; CDR3 protein: CAWTKGTSDTGELFF
V gene: TRBV7-6; J gene: TRBJ1-4; CDR3 protein: CASSLGQGGTNEKLFF
V gene: TRBV10-3; J gene: TRBJ2-3; CDR3 protein: CVISDRTSGTSTDTQYF
V gene: TRBV6-5; J gene: TRBJ2-7; CDR3 protein: CASSYVGTDAYEQYF
V gene: TRBV7-7; J gene: TRBJ2-3; CDR3 protein: CASSHRLRGGRDTQYF
V gene: TRBV12-3/TRBV12-4; J gene: TRBJ2-7; CDR3 protein: CASSGEGFSSYEQYF
V gene: TRBV10-2; J gene: TRBJ2-2; CDR3 protein: CASSETVPGTGELFF
V gene: TRBV12-3/TRBV12-4; J gene: TRBJ2-1; CDR3 protein: CASSLANLPYNEQFF
V gene: TRBV14; J gene: TRBJ1-6; CDR3 protein: CASSQVTGISPLHF
V gene: TRBV19; J gene: TRBJ1-2; CDR3 protein: CASSRQGRNYGYTF
V gene: TRBV6-6; J gene: TRBJ1-1; CDR3 protein: CASSYSSRYTEAFF
V gene: TRBV28; J gene: TRBJ2-1; CDR3 protein: CASSLLASGGGPYNEQFF
V gene: TRBV5-1; J gene: TRBJ2-1; CDR3 protein: CATTPGMSGASYNEQFF
V gene: TRBV5-1; J gene: TRBJ2-7; CDR3 protein: CASSPRAGTYEQYF
V gene: TRBV5-1; J gene: TRBJ2-3; CDR3 protein: CASSPGLPATDTQYF
V gene: TRBV7-2; J gene: TRBJ2-3; CDR3 protein: CASSLGGTVYPQYF
V gene: TRBV7-2; J gene: TRBJ2-1; CDR3 protein: CASSFSGVLGNEQFF
V gene: TRBV11-2; J gene: TRBJ2-1; CDR3 protein: CASWKGGSSYNEQFF
V gene: TRBV24-1; J gene: TRBJ2-3; CDR3 protein: CATSDFRDPPTDTQYF
V gene: TRBV30; J gene: TRBJ2-1; CDR3 protein: CAWREGTGSSYNEQFF